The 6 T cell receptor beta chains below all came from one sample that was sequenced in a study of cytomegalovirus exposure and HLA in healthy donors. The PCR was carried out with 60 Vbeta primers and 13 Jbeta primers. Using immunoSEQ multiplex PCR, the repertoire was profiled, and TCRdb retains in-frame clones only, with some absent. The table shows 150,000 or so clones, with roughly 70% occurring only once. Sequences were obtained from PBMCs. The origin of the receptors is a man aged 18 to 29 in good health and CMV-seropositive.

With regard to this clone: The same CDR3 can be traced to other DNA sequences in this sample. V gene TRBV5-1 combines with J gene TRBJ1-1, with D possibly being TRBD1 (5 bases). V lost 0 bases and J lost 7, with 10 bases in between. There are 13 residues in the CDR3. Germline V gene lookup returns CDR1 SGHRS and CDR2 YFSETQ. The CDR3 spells CASSLAQGGEAFF. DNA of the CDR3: TGCGCCAGCAGCTTGGCGCAGGGTGGTGAAGCTTTCTTT.

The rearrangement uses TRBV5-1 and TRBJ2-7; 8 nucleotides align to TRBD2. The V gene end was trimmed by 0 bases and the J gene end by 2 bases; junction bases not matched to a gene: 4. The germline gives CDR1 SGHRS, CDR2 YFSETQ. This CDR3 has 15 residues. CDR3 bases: TGCGCCAGCAGCTTGGACCTCGGGGGGGCCTACGAGCAGTACTTC. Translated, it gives CASSLDLGGAYEQYF.

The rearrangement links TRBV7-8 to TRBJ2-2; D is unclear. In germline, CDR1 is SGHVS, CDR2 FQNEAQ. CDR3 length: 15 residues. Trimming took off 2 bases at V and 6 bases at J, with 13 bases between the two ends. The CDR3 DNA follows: TGTGCCAGCAGCTTAAATGGGCAGGTTCCCGGGGAGCTGTTTTTT. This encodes CASSLNGQVPGELFF.

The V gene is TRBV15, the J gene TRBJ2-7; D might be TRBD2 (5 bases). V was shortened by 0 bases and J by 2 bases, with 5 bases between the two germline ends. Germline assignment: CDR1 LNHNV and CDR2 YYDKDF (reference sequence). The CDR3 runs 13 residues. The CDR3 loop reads CATSREGAYEQYF. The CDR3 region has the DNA TGTGCCACCAGCAGAGAGGGAGCCTACGAGCAGTACTTC.

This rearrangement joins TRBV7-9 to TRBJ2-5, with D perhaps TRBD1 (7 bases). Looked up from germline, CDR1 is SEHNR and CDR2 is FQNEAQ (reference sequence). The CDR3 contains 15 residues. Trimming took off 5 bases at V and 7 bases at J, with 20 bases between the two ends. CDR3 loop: CASSPGGQGVGTQYF. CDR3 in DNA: TGTGCCAGCAGCCCAGGAGGGCAGGGGGTGGGGACCCAGTACTTC.

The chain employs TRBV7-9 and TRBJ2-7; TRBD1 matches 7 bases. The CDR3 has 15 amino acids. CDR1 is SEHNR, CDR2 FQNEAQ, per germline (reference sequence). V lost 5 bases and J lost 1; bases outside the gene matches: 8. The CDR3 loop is CASSPRQGSSYEQYF. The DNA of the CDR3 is TGTGCCAGCAGCCCACGACAGGGTAGTTCCTACGAGCAGTACTTC.